This T cell receptor (beta chain) was observed in a study of blood T cell repertoires in COVID-19. For the study at large: Whether acute or convalescent, the COVID-19 samples came from the United States, Italy and Spain.

After removal of 2 bases from V and 1 base from J, the junction contained 3 bases not matched to a gene. The CDR3 is made up of 15 amino acids. CDR1 SEHNR and CDR2 FQNEAQ come from the germline V gene (reference sequence). Generated by immunoSEQ multiplex PCR, the TCRdb table keeps only in-frame clones and is missing some. The table includes tens of thousands of clones, 75% to 90% detected once. This clonotype was obtained from a man aged 50 to 60 with active COVID-19. Material: peripheral blood. The rearrangement links TRBV7-9 to TRBJ2-5; TRBD1 matches at 8 bases. CDR3 protein: CASSLLGTGQETQYF. In nucleotides, the CDR3 is TGTGCCAGCAGCTTATTGGGGACAGGCCAAGAGACCCAGTACTTC.